The 3 T cell receptor beta chains in this list originate from one sample, sequenced in a study of blood T cell repertoires in COVID-19. Clones were read by immunoSEQ multiplex PCR, and TCRdb kept only the in-frame ones, dropping some. The sample has roughly 120,000 clones, 90% seen once. The sample taken for sequencing was peripheral blood. The receptors were gathered from a man aged 55 to 70 with COVID-19, enrolled during active disease.

DNA of the CDR3: TGTGCCAGCAGTGAGCCAGGGGGACAGCCCCAGCATTTT. Residues: CASSEPGGQPQHF. This chain uses TRBV6-1 with TRBJ1-5, with 7 bases fitting TRBD1. Germline V gene data show CDR1 as MNHNS and CDR2 as SASEGT. The CDR3 length is 13 residues. The V and J ends lost 3 bases and 7 bases, in that order; junction bases with no gene match: 3.

The chain links TRBV5-8 to TRBJ1-1; D perhaps matches TRBD1 (5 bases). The ends were cut back, 4 bases at V and 1 base at J, with 14 bases in the middle. CDR1 and CDR2 (germline): SGHTS, YDEGEE. The CDR3 contains 15 residues. CDR3 loop: CASSVLGGANTEAFF. The CDR3 nucleotides are TGTGCCAGCAGCGTCCTGGGGGGTGCGAACACTGAAGCTTTCTTT.

This chain connects TRBV19 to TRBJ2-3; 8 bases are a match to TRBD2. Germline assignment: CDR1 LNHDA and CDR2 SQIVND (reference sequence). This CDR3 is built from 16 residues. The V and J ends lost 7 bases and 2 bases, in that order; junction bases with no gene match: 11. CDR3 bases: TGTGCCAGTATGCAGCGATTAGCGGGACCCACAGATACGCAGTATTTT. Its protein product is CASMQRLAGPTDTQYF.